A selection of T cell receptor beta chains follows, all from one sample in a study of T cells in Graves' hyperthyroidism and ophthalmopathy. TCRdb re-analysed the multiplex PCR reads in MiXCR, keeping a single row per CDR3 protein. The sample lists approximately 360,000 distinct CDR3 sequences, around 25% occurring once. Specimen: blood. All receptors come from a man aged 45-65 years with Graves' hyperthyroidism. Each CDR3 is given with its conserved first and last residue. A D gene is named only where the DNA matches it firmly. Not all rows give a size; the values are once, few, many and, for expanded clones, a class.

j_call | d_call | v_call | clone_size | cdr3_aa | cdr3_nt
TRBJ2-1 | TRBD2 | TRBV5-1 | once | CASSLVGLAEDNEQFF | TGCGCCAGCAGCTTGGTAGGACTAGCGGAGGACAATGAGCAGTTCTTC
TRBJ2-1 | . | TRBV11-1 | . | CASSFAGPYQSNDQFF | TGTGCCAGCAGCTTCGCAGGGCCCTATCAATCCAATGATCAGTTCTTC
TRBJ2-3 | . | TRBV28 | . | CASSGRTKDTQYF | TGTGCCAGCAGTGGACGGACTAAAGATACGCAGTATTTT
TRBJ2-7 | . | TRBV6-1 | . | CASSSRWGEQYF | TGTGCCAGCAGTTCTCGGTGGGGCGAGCAGTACTTC
TRBJ2-1 | TRBD1 | TRBV9 | . | CASSGTGTGYNEQFF | TGTGCCAGCAGCGGTACCGGGACAGGTTACAATGAGCAGTTCTTC
TRBJ2-7 | TRBD1 | TRBV3-1 | many | CASSHATGGNGEQYF | TGTGCCAGCAGCCACGCGACAGGGGGGAATGGCGAGCAGTACTTC
TRBJ2-1 | . | TRBV18 | . | CASSSEFNEQFF | TGTGCCAGCTCATCTGAGTTCAATGAGCAGTTCTTC
TRBJ2-1 | . | TRBV20-1 | . | CSASGYSPYEQFF | TGCAGTGCTAGTGGTTACAGCCCCTACGAGCAGTTCTTC
TRBJ2-5 | TRBD1 | TRBV7-7 | few | CASSQGTESRETQYF | TGTGCCAGCAGCCAGGGGACAGAGAGTAGGGAGACCCAGTACTTC
TRBJ2-1 | TRBD2 | TRBV7-3 | . | CASSPGLAGERGNEQFF | TGTGCCAGCAGCCCCGGACTAGCGGGAGAACGGGGCAATGAGCAGTTCTTC
TRBJ2-5 | . | TRBV7-9 | few | CASSFVSDRGGTQYF | TGTGCCAGCAGCTTCGTTTCGGACAGAGGGGGGACCCAGTACTTC
TRBJ2-1 | . | TRBV2 | many | CASSLDSLGANEQFF | TGTGCCAGCAGTCTTGACAGCCTAGGGGCTAATGAGCAGTTCTTC
TRBJ1-6 | . | TRBV2 | . | CASSASSPDNSPLHF | TGTGCCAGCAGTGCTTCCAGTCCGGATAATTCACCCCTCCACTTT
TRBJ1-5 | . | TRBV12-3/TRBV12-4 | . | CASRLTAGHYQPQHF | TGTGCCAGCAGACTTACTGCGGGCCATTATCAGCCCCAGCATTTT
TRBJ2-7 | TRBD1 | TRBV15 | . | CATSRDGTGGREQYF | TGTGCCACCAGCAGAGACGGGACAGGGGGAAGAGAGCAGTACTTC
TRBJ2-2 | . | TRBV3-1 | few | CASSHLTRTTGELFF | TGTGCCAGCAGCCACCTAACTAGGACCACCGGGGAGCTGTTTTTT
TRBJ2-1 | TRBD2 | TRBV6-1 | . | CASRVLAGGYRVDEQFF | TGTGCCAGCAGGGTACTAGCGGGAGGGTACAGGGTGGATGAGCAGTTCTTC
TRBJ2-2 | . | TRBV18 | few | CASSPVRDTGELFF | TGTGCCAGCTCACCGGTCCGAGACACCGGGGAGCTGTTTTTT
TRBJ2-1 | . | TRBV28 | many | CASSPLGFREQFF | TGTGCCAGCAGTCCCTTAGGGTTTCGTGAGCAGTTCTTC
TRBJ2-2 | TRBD2 | TRBV3-1 | few | CASSRTSGYTGELFF | TGTGCCAGCAGCCGGACTAGCGGATACACCGGGGAGCTGTTTTTT
TRBJ2-7 | . | TRBV3-1 | few | CASSQGVADTYEQYF | TGTGCCAGCAGCCAAGGTGTGGCGGATACCTACGAGCAGTACTTC
TRBJ2-1 | TRBD2 | TRBV7-3 | . | CARPGLAGGRDEQFF | TGTGCCAGACCAGGACTAGCGGGAGGGAGGGATGAGCAGTTCTTC
TRBJ2-7 | TRBD2 | TRBV7-9 | many | CASSPGTTEREQYF | TGTGCCAGCAGCCCAGGGACTACTGAGAGGGAGCAGTACTTC
TRBJ2-2 | . | TRBV12-3/TRBV12-4 | . | CASSPRHAGGELFF | TGTGCCAGCAGTCCCCGACACGCTGGCGGGGAGCTGTTTTTT
TRBJ2-1 | TRBD1 | TRBV5-1 | few | CASSRDSDNEQFF | TGCGCCAGCAGTCGGGACAGCGACAATGAGCAGTTCTTC
TRBJ1-6 | . | TRBV11-3 | . | CASSLSSYNSPLHF | TGTGCCAGCAGCCTGAGCTCCTATAATTCACCCCTCCACTTT
TRBJ2-2 | . | TRBV30 | few | CAWSRQAGELFF | TGTGCCTGGAGCCGACAGGCCGGGGAGCTGTTTTTT
TRBJ2-1 | . | TRBV24-1 | . | CATPNEQFF | TGTGCCACCCCGAATGAGCAGTTCTTC
TRBJ1-3 | . | TRBV28 | . | CASSPPGNTIYF | TGTGCCAGCAGTCCACCGGGGAACACCATATATTTT
TRBJ1-1 | . | TRBV28 | many | CASSPAGDFGSFF | TGTGCCAGCAGCCCCGCGGGGGATTTTGGTTCTTTCTTT
TRBJ1-5 | . | TRBV12-3/TRBV12-4 | . | CASSLGQTQHF | TGTGCCAGCAGTTTAGGACAGACACAGCATTTT
TRBJ2-7 | TRBD2 | TRBV14 | . | CASSQREANYEQYF | TGTGCCAGCAGTCAGCGGGAGGCCAACTACGAGCAGTACTTC
TRBJ1-4 | . | TRBV2 | . | CASRSANEKLFF | TGTGCCAGCCGATCCGCTAATGAAAAACTGTTTTTT
TRBJ1-2 | TRBD1 | TRBV19 | . | CASSTERTGFYGYTF | TGTGCCAGTAGTACCGAACGGACAGGGTTCTATGGCTACACCTTC
TRBJ2-1 | TRBD2 | TRBV7-3 | . | CASSLGTSGANEQFF | TGTGCCAGCAGCTTAGGGACTAGCGGAGCCAATGAGCAGTTCTTC
TRBJ2-1 | TRBD2 | TRBV9 | . | CASSVSQREGGDEQFF | TGTGCCAGCAGCGTCTCCCAGCGGGAGGGCGGGGATGAGCAGTTCTTC
TRBJ2-2 | . | TRBV24-1 | . | CATSDLYGDLTGELFF | TGTGCCACCAGTGATTTGTATGGGGACCTCACCGGGGAGCTGTTTTTT
TRBJ2-1 | . | TRBV5-1 | once | CASSLVVGYNEQFF | TGCGCCAGCAGCTTGGTCGTGGGCTACAATGAGCAGTTCTTC
TRBJ2-7 | . | TRBV3-1 | many | CASSQDSGSYEQYF | TGTGCCAGCAGCCAAGATTCAGGCTCCTACGAGCAGTACTTC
TRBJ1-5 | . | TRBV24-1 | . | CATSDAGARAPQHF | TGTGCCACCAGTGACGCAGGAGCGCGGGCGCCCCAGCATTTT